This T cell receptor beta chain was sequenced for a study of metastatic and nonmetastatic thyroid tumors. Study-wide context: From malignant and benign thyroid patients, repertoires in blood and in tumor or nodule tissue were compared. Whole-study findings and limits: The study reportedly found significantly higher TCR beta diversity in malignant thyroid tumors than benign nodules, in blood and tumor.

Notes on this clone: The antigen remains unidentified.

Thyroid surgery was performed in patients who had received no treatment beforehand. Per the original data handling: Researchers built a distant-metastasis classifier for papillary thyroid cancer that drew on CDR3 differences across clinicopathological groups. MiXCR re-clonotyped the PCR reads for TCRdb. TCRdb, not the authors, supplied the V and J calls. The sample gives about 22,000 clones, approximately 22% of which show up once; about two thirds is in the top ten. CDR1 DFQATT and CDR2 SNEGSKA come from the germline V gene (reference sequence). Trimming cost V 0 bases and J 2 bases, with 6 bases left between them. The CDR3 is 13 residues long.

The source material was blood. The sequence came from a male donor with papillary thyroid cancer or a benign thyroid nodule (not recorded which). Some clones in this sample may be carry-over from other donors' samples. The V call is TRBV20-1, the J call TRBJ2-3; D is uncertain. CDR3 sequence reads: CSARDSTTDTQYF. The DNA of the CDR3 is TGCAGTGCTAGAGACAGCACCACAGATACGCAGTATTTT.